This T cell receptor (beta chain) was identified in a study of beta chain features in type 1 diabetes. Study-wide points: In all four CD4+ subsets, TCRB CDR3 length was significantly, moderately reduced in type 1 diabetes. Across patients, naive, central memory and Treg TCRB repertoires exhibited apparently greater similarity than was observed across healthy donors.

In the case of this clone: Its antigen is undetermined.

V was trimmed by 6 bases and J by 1 base, leaving 14 bases between them. In germline, CDR1 is SGHRS, CDR2 YFSETQ. The CDR3 has 14 residues. Investigators reverse transcribed all isolated RNA, so they sequenced expressed TCRB transcripts. Here immunoSEQ multiplex PCR was the method, and the copy in TCRdb shows in-frame clones only, minus some. The sample has around 300,000 clones, approximately 15% seen once. This receptor was taken from a man in his late teens or twenties with type 1 diabetes. The sequenced material came from naive CD4+ T cells from blood. J is TRBJ2-7 and V is TRBV5-1; the D gene is possibly TRBD1 (5 bases). Here the CDR3 reads CASKGAAASYEQYF. The CDR3 DNA sequence: TGCGCCAGCAAAGGGGCAGCTGCATCCTACGAGCAGTACTTC.